Sequencing of this TCR beta chain was carried out in a study of T cell repertoires in cytomegalovirus infection. Study overall: In public TCR beta signatures, there were indications of both CMV infection and matching HLA type.

TCRdb reprocessed the reads with MiXCR, giving one entry per CDR3 protein. The table includes hundreds of thousands of distinct CDR3 sequences, 25% to 35% detected once. General study results and limits: Summed frequency of public TCR beta families distinguished CMV carriers with the relevant HLA. Across the ex vivo response, the dominant clonotypes were HLA-C-restricted CMV-specific TCR beta clonotypes.

This clonotype has more than one count but fewer than ten. The antigen is undetermined. The specimen was cultured PBMCs, collected from culture after CMV antigen stimulation. The sequence was collected from a human donor in good health (CMV status not recorded). Some clones in this sample may be carry-over from other donors' samples.

CDR3 nucleotide sequence: TGTGCCAGTAGTGTCGGGACCATAACCTACGAGCAGTACTTC. Residues: CASSVGTITYEQYF. This rearrangement joins TRBV19 to TRBJ2-7; perhaps D is TRBD1 or TRBD2 (5 bases each). The CDR3 has 14 residues. From germline, CDR1 is LNHDA and CDR2 SQIVND (reference sequence). Trimming shortened V by 5 bases and J by 2 bases, and 13 bases separated the two germline ends.